This T cell receptor (beta chain) was profiled in a study of T cells in Graves' hyperthyroidism and ophthalmopathy. This clonotype was picked up many times. Amplification targeted TCR beta CDR3 regions from RNA transcripts. In the first-round RT-PCR of the TCR CDR3, the HTBI primer set was used. TCRdb used MiXCR to reprocess the multiplex PCR reads, holding one entry per CDR3 protein. The table records a few hundred thousand distinct CDR3 sequences, 15% to 20% of them present only once. The CDR3 length is 14 residues. Trimming shortened V by 6 bases and J by 3 bases, and 14 bases separated the two germline ends. Germline lookup yields CDR1 MNHEY and CDR2 SVGAGI.

Sequenced sample: blood. The sequence was obtained from a woman in her 40s with Graves' ophthalmopathy. This chain uses TRBV6-5 with TRBJ1-1, with D hard to call. Here the CDR3 reads CASRPSGSYTEAFF. CDR3 nucleotides: TGTGCCAGCAGACCTTCCGGGAGTTACACTGAAGCTTTCTTT.